A selection of T cell receptor beta chains follows, all from one sample in a study of early stage breast cancer tumors. Method: immunoSEQ multiplex PCR; TCRdb's copy keeps in-frame clones and lacks some. The sample yields tens of thousands of clones, 84% seen once. Sample: blood. The source of these receptors is a person aged 45 to 60 with breast cancer. Each CDR3 is given without its conserved first and last residue.

ASSSKAGTRSYEQY,TRBV7-6,TRBJ2-7
AWSIRRRDRTEAF,TRBV30,TRBJ1-1
AISPGQMNTEAF,TRBV10-3,TRBJ1-1
ASSTPPGQGLDTGELF,TRBV5-4,TRBJ2-2
ASLDSYSNQPQH,TRBV6-5,TRBJ1-5
ASNPLGGNQPQH,TRBV7-9,TRBJ1-5
ASSLVLAGYEQY,TRBV19,TRBJ2-7
ASSFGTANYGYT,TRBV5-1,TRBJ1-2
ASSVASKFNEQF,TRBV9,TRBJ2-1
ASSNHRGLEEKLF,TRBV21-1,TRBJ1-4
ASSLVRGATGANVLT,TRBV5-1,TRBJ2-6
ASSPPTVSYEQY,TRBV7-2,TRBJ2-7
ASSLDRGPEAF,TRBV5-4,TRBJ1-1
ASSIPGGAYNEQF,TRBV28,TRBJ2-1
SVKGQYNQPQH,TRBV29-1,TRBJ1-5